One sample yielded the 16 T cell receptor beta chains listed below, sequenced in a study of shared clonotypes between healthy human individuals. TCRdb keeps only in-frame clones here, not all; method: immunoSEQ multiplex PCR. The data show under 600,000 clones, 95% to 96% seen once. The source material was naive CD4+ T cells sorted from blood. As to subset: CD45RA+ positively selected. These receptor sequences come from a woman aged 25 to 39 in good health.

This chain links TRBV28 with TRBJ2-3, with 11 bases lining up with TRBD2. Germline values: CDR1 MDHEN, CDR2 SYDVKM. Unmatched junction bases numbered 14, after V lost 3 bases and J lost 0 bases. The CDR3 has 20 residues. The DNA for the CDR3 is TGTGCCAGCAGTTTGCCTACTAGCGGGGGCGACCCGTCTAGCACAGATACGCAGTATTTT. Translated: CASSLPTSGGDPSSTDTQYF.

The chain has TRBV18 and TRBJ1-5, with TRBD1 matching 9 bases. The CDR3 sequence is 14 residues long. Germline CDR1 KGHSH, CDR2 LQKENI. The J segment lost 7 bases and the V segment lost 7 bases, leaving 8 bases of the junction unmatched. The CDR3 nucleotides are TGTGCCAGCTGTACAGGGGGCGCCGGACAGCCCCAGCATTTT. Translating it yields CASCTGGAGQPQHF.

V usage is TRBV12-1 and J usage is TRBJ2-5; TRBD2 reflects the table's D call only, with no check against the DNA. TRBJ2-7 matches the DNA end more closely, so the J call is doubtful. TRBV12-1 is a recognized pseudogene. The CDR3 runs 14 residues. The CDR3 DNA is TGTGCCAGCAGCCAGACTAGGCGCTCCTACGAGCAGTACTTC. Translated, it gives CASSQTRRSYEQYF.

The genes are TRBV4-1 and TRBJ1-3; D gene ambiguous. Trimming cost V 1 base and J 2 bases, with 9 bases left between them. Germline V lookup: CDR1 MGHRA, CDR2 YSYEKL. CDR3 size: 15 residues. The CDR3 nucleotides are TGCGCCAGCAGCCAAGGCACACTTCCTGGAAACACCATATATTTT. It codes for CASSQGTLPGNTIYF.

The rearrangement links TRBV28 to TRBJ2-1; 9 bases fit TRBD2. The CDR3 totals 14 residues. The germline gives CDR1 MDHEN, CDR2 SYDVKM. V lost 7 bases and J lost 15; bases outside the gene matches: 16. CDR3 sequence reads: CASNSGLAGTPAFF. The CDR3 DNA follows: TGTGCCAGCAATTCCGGCCTAGCGGGAACCCCGGCGTTCTTC. Full variable domain (missing parts from reference TRBV28 and TRBJ2-1): DVKVTQSSRYLVKRTGEKVFLECVQDMDHENMFWYRQDPGLGLRLIYFSYDVKMKEKGDIPEGYSVSREKKERFSLILESASTNQTSMYLCASNSGLAGTPAFFGPGTRLTVL.

V and J are TRBV4-1 and TRBJ1-5; 11 nucleotides align to TRBD1. This CDR3 has 15 amino acids. Germline V gene data show CDR1 as MGHRA and CDR2 as YSYEKL. V gave up 1 base and J gave up 7 bases; unmatched junction bases: 3. The CDR3 reads CASSQADRGLQPQHF. Written as DNA, the CDR3 is TGCGCCAGCAGCCAAGCGGACAGGGGGCTCCAGCCCCAGCATTTT.

J is TRBJ2-3 and V is TRBV5-1; 11 positions agree with TRBD2. Germline V gene sequence: CDR1 SGHRS, CDR2 YFSETQ. Trimming at V came to 8 bases and at J to 7 bases, leaving 9 bases not matched to a gene. The CDR3 extends over 14 amino acids. Here the CDR3 reads CASTLAGGPNTQYF. As DNA, the CDR3 is TGCGCCAGTACTCTAGCGGGAGGACCAAATACGCAGTATTTT.

This rearrangement joins TRBV5-1 to TRBJ2-1; 10 nucleotides line up with TRBD2. Germline assignment: CDR1 SGHRS and CDR2 YFSETQ. The CDR3 is 15 amino acids. The ends lost 2 bases at V and 8 bases at J; junction bases unmatched: 7. The CDR3 spells CASSLRTSGRDEQFF. As DNA, the CDR3 is TGCGCCAGCAGCTTACGGACTAGCGGCCGGGATGAGCAGTTCTTC.

V and J are TRBV6-5 and TRBJ2-3; D gene uncertain. The CDR3 consists of 11 residues. Germline assignment: CDR1 MNHEY and CDR2 SVGAGI. The V gene lost 7 bases and the J gene lost 3 bases, with 5 bases spanning the gap. Written as DNA, the CDR3 is TGTGCCAGCACCCAAACAGATACGCAGTATTTT. The encoded protein is CASTQTDTQYF.

The V and J genes are TRBV18 and TRBJ1-5; D unresolved. The CDR3 loop spans 15 amino acids. Trimming pared 2 bases from V and 6 bases from J, leaving 14 bases between. From germline, CDR1 is KGHSH and CDR2 LQKENI. The CDR3 here is CASSPIEGSFQPQHF. The CDR3 DNA is TGTGCCAGCTCACCAATCGAGGGCTCTTTTCAGCCCCAGCATTTT.

The V gene is TRBV25-1, the J gene TRBJ2-7; 11 bases map to TRBD2. V dropped 3 bases and J dropped 2; count of bases not matched to a gene: 6. The germline gives CDR1 MGHDK, CDR2 SYGVNS. The CDR3 has 16 residues. This CDR3 is CASSEGLLAGAYEQYF. CDR3 nucleotides: TGTGCCAGCAGTGAGGGGTTACTAGCGGGAGCCTACGAGCAGTACTTC.

The chain has TRBV6-7 and TRBJ2-1, with 8 bases fitting TRBD1. TRBV6-7 falls under the ORF class, with uncertain function. The CDR3 consists of 12 residues. J gave up 4 bases and V 11 bases, and 4 bases lay outside the gene matches. In nucleotides, the CDR3 is TGTGCCGCAGGGGGCGCTTACAATGAGCAGTTCTTC. Translation: CAAGGAYNEQFF.

The V gene is TRBV27, the J gene TRBJ1-1, with a weak D call TRBD1 (6 bases). V lost 5 bases and J lost 5, with 15 bases in between. Germline values: CDR1 MNHEY, CDR2 SMNVEV (reference sequence). The CDR3 runs to 14 residues. The CDR3 region is CASSTRGHSTEAFF. As DNA, the CDR3 is TGTGCCAGCAGTACCCGGGGACATTCGACTGAAGCTTTCTTT.

The chain links TRBV10-3 to TRBJ2-7; 7 positions match TRBD1. CDR3 length: 13 residues. The V and J ends lost 3 bases and 4 bases, in that order; junction bases with no gene match: 3. Germline V gene sequence: CDR1 ENHRY, CDR2 SYGVKD. DNA of the CDR3: TGTGCCATCAGTGAACGACAGGGTTACGAGCAGTACTTC. Translating gives CAISERQGYEQYF.

CDR3 nucleotides: TGCGCCAGCAGCCCTGACCGGCTATCCGGCGGGAGGGGGGAGACCCAGTACTTC. Translation gives CASSPDRLSGGRGETQYF. The chain employs TRBV4-1 and TRBJ2-5, with 9 bases identical to TRBD2. This CDR3 comprises 18 residues. Per germline, CDR1 MGHRA and CDR2 YSYEKL. Losses at the gene ends were 4 bases for V and 5 bases for J; bases not matched to a gene: 17.

This clone has only one observation. The CDR3 is CALRTTNEKLFF. The CDR3 bases are TGTGCCCTCAGAACGACTAATGAAAAACTGTTTTTT. This chain connects TRBV28 to TRBJ1-4; D remains ambiguous. The CDR3 covers 12 residues. Per the germline V gene, CDR1 is MDHEN and CDR2 is SYDVKM. V was pared by 11 bases and J by 2 bases, with 9 bases between. Together with reference TRBV28 and TRBJ1-4, the CDR3 gives the full variable domain: DVKVTQSSRYLVKRTGEKVFLECVQDMDHENMFWYRQDPGLGLRLIYFSYDVKMKEKGDIPEGYSVSREKKERFSLILESASTNQTSMYLCALRTTNEKLFFGSGTQLSVL.